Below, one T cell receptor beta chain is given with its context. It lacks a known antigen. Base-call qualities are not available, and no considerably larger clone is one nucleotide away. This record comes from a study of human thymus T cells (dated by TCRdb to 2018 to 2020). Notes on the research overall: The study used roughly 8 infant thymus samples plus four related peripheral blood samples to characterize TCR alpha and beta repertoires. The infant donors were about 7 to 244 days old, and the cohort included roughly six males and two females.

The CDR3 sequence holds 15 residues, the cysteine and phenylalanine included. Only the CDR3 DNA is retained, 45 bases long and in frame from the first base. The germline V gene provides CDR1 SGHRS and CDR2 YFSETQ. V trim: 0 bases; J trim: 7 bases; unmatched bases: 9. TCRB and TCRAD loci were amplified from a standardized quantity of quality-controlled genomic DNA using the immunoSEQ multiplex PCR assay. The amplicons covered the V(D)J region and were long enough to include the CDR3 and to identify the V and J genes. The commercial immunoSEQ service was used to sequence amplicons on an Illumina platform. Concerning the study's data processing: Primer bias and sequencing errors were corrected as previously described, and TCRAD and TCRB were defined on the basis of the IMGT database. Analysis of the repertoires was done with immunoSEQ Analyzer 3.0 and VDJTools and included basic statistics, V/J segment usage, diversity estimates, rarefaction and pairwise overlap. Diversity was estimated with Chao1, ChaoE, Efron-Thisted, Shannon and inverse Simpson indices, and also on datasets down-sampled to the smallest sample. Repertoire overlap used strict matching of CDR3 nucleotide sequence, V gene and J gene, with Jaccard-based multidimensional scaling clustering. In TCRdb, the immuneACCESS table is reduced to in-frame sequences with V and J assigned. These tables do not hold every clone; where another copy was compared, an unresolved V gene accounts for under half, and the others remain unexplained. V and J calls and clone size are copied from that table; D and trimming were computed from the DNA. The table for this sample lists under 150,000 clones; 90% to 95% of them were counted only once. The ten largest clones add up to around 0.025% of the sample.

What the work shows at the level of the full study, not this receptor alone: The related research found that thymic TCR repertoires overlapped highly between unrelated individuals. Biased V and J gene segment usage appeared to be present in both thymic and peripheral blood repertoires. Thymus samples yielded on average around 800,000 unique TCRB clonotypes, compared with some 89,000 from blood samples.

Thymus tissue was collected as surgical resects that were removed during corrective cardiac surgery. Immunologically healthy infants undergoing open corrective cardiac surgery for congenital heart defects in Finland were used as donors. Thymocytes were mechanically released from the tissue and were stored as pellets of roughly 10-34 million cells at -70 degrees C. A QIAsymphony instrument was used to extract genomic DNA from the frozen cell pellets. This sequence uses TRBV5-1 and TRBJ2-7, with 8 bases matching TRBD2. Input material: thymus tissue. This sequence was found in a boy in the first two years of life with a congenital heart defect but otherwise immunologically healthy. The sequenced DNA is TGCGCCAGCAGCTTGGAACGGGGGGGGTCCGGTGAGCAGTACTTC. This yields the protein CASSLERGGSGEQYF.